This entry describes one T cell receptor (beta chain). As yet, its antigen is unknown. The timepoints at which blood was sampled were baseline, cycle 4 day 1, and cycle 7 day 1. This record comes from a study of OX40 agonist ivuxolimab in advanced cancers. Turning to the study itself: Age averaged around 58 years (range roughly 20 to 90), and more than 80% were male.

Study-wide findings and caveats: Clonal expansion by week 6 occurred in CD4+ and CD8+ blood T cells (at 0.1 to 3.0 mg/kg).

Produced via immunoSEQ multiplex PCR; TCRdb's table is partial and in-frame only. The table includes 75,000 to 100,000 clones, around 91% detected once. V shed 4 bases and J 13 bases; nucleotides not matched to a gene: 18. CDR1 SGHVS and CDR2 FNYEAQ come from the germline V gene. The CDR3 sequence is 17 residues long. Here the sequenced sample was CD4+ or CD8+ T cells sorted from blood, taken in a trial of the OX40 agonist ivuxolimab. The rearrangement uses TRBV7-6 and TRBJ2-7, with TRBD2 matching over 14 bases. The TCR was taken from an adult with an advanced solid tumor such as melanoma, head and neck, liver or kidney cancer. CDR3 nucleotide sequence: TGTGCCAGCAGCTCACAAGCCGGTGGGACTAGCGGGAGTCGTTTCTACTTC. Translated, it gives CASSSQAGGTSGSRFYF.